Sequencing of this TCR beta chain was carried out in a study of blood T cell repertoires in COVID-19. On the study more broadly: Donors in the United States, Italy and Spain gave samples during acute or convalescent COVID-19. T cells, B-cell-depleted T cells, or PBMCs supplied cDNA or gDNA.

V was clipped by 6 bases and J by 2 bases, with 17 bases between them. This CDR3 has 15 residues. Germline V lookup: CDR1 LNHDA, CDR2 SQIVND (reference sequence). Profiling relied on immunoSEQ multiplex PCR, and the TCRdb table lists in-frame clones only, not all of them. The sample has approximately 300,000 clones, more than 75% seen once; the top ten hold roughly 5.3%. The participants were between about 18 and 90 years old and came from under 25 US areas. Researchers sorted participants into cohorts using their self-reported clinical history. V usage is TRBV19 and J usage is TRBJ2-7, with D maybe TRBD1 (7 bases). The sequence derives from a woman aged 25 to 39 who had recovered from COVID-19. Input material: PBMCs or T cells enriched from blood (not recorded which). The CDR3 loop reads CASSLAGQRAYEQYF. The CDR3 coding sequence is TGTGCCAGTAGCCTGGCGGGACAGAGAGCCTACGAGCAGTACTTC.